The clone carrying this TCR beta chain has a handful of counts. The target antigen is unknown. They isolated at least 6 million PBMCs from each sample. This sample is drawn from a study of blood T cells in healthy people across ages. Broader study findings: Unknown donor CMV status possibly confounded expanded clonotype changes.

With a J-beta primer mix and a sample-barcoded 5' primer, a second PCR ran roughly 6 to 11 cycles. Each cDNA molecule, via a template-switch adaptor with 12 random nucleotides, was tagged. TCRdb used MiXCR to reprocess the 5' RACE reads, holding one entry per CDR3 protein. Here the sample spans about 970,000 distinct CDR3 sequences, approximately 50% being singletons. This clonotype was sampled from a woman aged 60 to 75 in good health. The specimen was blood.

This CDR3 is CSARDQPATYEQYF. For the CDR3, the DNA is TGCAGTGCTAGAGATCAGCCAGCGACCTACGAGCAGTACTTC. This chain connects TRBV20-1 to TRBJ2-7, with unresolved D. From germline, CDR1 is DFQATT and CDR2 SNEGSKA (reference sequence). V was clipped by 0 bases and J by 2 bases, with 11 bases between them. The CDR3 loop spans 14 amino acids.